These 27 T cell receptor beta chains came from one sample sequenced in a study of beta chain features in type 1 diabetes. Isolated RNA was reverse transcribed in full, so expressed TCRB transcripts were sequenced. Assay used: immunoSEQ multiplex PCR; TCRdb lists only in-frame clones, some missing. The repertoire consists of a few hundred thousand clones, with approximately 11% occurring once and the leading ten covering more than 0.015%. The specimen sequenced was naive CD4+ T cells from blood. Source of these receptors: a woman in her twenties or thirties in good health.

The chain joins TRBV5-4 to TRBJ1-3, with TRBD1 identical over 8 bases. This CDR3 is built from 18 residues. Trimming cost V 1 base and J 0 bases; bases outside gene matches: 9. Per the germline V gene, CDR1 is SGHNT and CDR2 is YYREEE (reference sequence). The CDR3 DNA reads TGTGCCAGCAGCTTGCCGCTTTCCGGGACAGGCTCTGGAAACACCATATATTTT. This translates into CASSLPLSGTGSGNTIYF.

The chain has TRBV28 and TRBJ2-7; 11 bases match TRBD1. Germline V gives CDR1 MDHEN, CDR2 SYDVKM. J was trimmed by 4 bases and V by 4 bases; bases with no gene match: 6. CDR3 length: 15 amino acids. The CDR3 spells CASSSFGTGGYEQYF. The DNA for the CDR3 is TGTGCCAGCAGTTCCTTTGGGACAGGGGGATACGAGCAGTACTTC.

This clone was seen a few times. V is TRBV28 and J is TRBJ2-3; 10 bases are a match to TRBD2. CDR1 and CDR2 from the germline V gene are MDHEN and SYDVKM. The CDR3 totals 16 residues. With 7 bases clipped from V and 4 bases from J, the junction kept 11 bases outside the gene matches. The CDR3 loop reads CASTLPSGSGSDTQYF. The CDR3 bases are TGTGCCAGCACCCTGCCTAGCGGGAGTGGGTCAGATACGCAGTATTTT.

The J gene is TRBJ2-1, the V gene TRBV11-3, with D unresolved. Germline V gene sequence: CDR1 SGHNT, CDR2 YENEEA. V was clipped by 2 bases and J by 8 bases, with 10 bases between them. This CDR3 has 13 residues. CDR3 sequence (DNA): TGTGCCAGCAGCTTATCCCCACGGGATGAGCAGTTCTTC. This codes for CASSLSPRDEQFF.

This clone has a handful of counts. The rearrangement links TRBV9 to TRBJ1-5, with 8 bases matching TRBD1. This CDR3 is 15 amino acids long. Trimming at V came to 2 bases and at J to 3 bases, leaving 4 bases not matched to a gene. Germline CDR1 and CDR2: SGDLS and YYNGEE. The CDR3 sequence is CASSVTGDFNQPQHF. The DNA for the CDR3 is TGTGCCAGCAGCGTGACAGGGGACTTCAATCAGCCCCAGCATTTT. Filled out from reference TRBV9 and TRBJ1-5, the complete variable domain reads DSGVTQTPKHLITATGQRVTLRCSPRSGDLSVYWYQQSLDQGLQFLIQYYNGEERAKGNILERFSAQQFPDLHSELNLSSLELGDSALYFCASSVTGDFNQPQHFGDGTRLSIL.

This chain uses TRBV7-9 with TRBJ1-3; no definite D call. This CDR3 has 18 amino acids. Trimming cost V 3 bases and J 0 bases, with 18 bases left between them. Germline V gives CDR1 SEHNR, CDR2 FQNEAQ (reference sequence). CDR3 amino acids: CASSFWPRLGDSGNTIYF. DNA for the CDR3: TGTGCCAGCAGCTTTTGGCCGCGTCTGGGAGACTCTGGAAACACCATATATTTT.

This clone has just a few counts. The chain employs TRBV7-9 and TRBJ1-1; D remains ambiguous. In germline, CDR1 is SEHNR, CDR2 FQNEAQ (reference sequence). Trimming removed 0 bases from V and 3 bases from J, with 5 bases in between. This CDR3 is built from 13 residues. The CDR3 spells CASSLAQDTEAFF. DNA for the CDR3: TGTGCCAGCAGCTTAGCCCAGGACACTGAAGCTTTCTTT.

The CDR3 nucleotides are TGTGCCAGCAGCCAAGGGCTAGCGGGAGGGCCGGAACCCTACGAGCAGTACTTC. Translation: CASSQGLAGGPEPYEQYF. The V call is TRBV4-2, the J call TRBJ2-7; TRBD2 aligns across 12 bases. V shed 1 base, J shed 2 bases, and the junction held 9 bases outside the gene matches. The CDR3 totals 18 residues. CDR1 and CDR2 from the germline V gene are LGHNA and YNFKEQ.

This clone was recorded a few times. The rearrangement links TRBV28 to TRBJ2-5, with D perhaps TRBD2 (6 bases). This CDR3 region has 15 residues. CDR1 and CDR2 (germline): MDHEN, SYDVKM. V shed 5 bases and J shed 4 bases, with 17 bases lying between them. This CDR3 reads CASSQTSLVGETQYF. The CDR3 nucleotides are TGTGCCAGCAGTCAGACTAGTCTCGTCGGAGAGACCCAGTACTTC.

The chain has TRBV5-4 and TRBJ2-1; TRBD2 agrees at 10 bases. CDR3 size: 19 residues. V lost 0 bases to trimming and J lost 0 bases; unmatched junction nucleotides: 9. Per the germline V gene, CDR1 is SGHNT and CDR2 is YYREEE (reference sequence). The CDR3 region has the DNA TGTGCCAGCAGCTTGGTTTTGTGGGCTAGCGGGAGCTCCTACAATGAGCAGTTCTTC. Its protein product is CASSLVLWASGSSYNEQFF.

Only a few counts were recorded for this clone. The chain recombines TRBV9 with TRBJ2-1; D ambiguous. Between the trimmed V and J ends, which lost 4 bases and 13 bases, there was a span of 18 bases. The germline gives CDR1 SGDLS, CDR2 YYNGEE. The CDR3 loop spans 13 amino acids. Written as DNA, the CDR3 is TGTGCCAGCAGCCCCACCTTAGCTTCTCCCCAGTTCTTC. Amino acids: CASSPTLASPQFF. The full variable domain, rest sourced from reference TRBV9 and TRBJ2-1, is DSGVTQTPKHLITATGQRVTLRCSPRSGDLSVYWYQQSLDQGLQFLIQYYNGEERAKGNILERFSAQQFPDLHSELNLSSLELGDSALYFCASSPTLASPQFFGPGTRLTVL.

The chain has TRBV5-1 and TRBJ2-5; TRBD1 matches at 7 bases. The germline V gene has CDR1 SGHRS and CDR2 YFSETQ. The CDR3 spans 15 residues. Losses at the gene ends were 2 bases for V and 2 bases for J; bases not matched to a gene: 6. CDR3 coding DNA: TGCGCCAGCAGCTTTTTCGGACAGGAACAAGAGACCCAGTACTTC. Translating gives CASSFFGQEQETQYF. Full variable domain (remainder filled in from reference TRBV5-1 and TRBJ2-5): KAGVTQTPRYLIKTRGQQVTLSCSPISGHRSVSWYQQTPGQGLQFLFEYFSETQRNKGNFPGRFSGRQFSNSRSEMNVSTLELGDSALYLCASSFFGQEQETQYFGPGTRLLVL.

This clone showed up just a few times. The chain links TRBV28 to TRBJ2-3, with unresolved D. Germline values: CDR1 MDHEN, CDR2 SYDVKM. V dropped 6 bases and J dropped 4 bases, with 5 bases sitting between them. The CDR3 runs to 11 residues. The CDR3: CASSSSDTQYF. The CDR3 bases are TGTGCCAGCAGCTCGTCAGATACGCAGTATTTT.

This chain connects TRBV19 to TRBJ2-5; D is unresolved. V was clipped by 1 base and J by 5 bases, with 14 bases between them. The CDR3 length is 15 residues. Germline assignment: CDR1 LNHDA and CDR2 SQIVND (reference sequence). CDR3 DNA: TGTGCCAGTAGTATAGGACCGGGTCTGGCGGAGACCCAGTACTTC. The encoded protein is CASSIGPGLAETQYF.

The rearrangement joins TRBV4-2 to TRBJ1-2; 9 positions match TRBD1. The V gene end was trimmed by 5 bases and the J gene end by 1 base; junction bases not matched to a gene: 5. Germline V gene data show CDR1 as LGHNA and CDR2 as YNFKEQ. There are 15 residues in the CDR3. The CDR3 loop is CASSSPGQGNYGYTF. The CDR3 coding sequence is TGTGCCAGCAGCTCCCCGGGACAGGGTAACTATGGCTACACCTTC.

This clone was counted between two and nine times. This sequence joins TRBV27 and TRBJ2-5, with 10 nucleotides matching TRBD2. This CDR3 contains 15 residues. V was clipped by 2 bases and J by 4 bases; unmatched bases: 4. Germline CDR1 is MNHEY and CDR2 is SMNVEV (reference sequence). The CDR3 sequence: CASSLGLAGAETQYF. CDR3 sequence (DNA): TGTGCCAGCAGTTTAGGGCTAGCGGGAGCAGAGACCCAGTACTTC.

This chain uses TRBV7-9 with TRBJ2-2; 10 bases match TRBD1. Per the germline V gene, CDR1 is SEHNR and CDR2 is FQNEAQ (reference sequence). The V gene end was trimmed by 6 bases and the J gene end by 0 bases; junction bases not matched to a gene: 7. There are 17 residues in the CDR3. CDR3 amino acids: CASRQRGQGANTGELFF. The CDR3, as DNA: TGTGCCAGCAGACAAAGAGGACAGGGGGCGAACACCGGGGAGCTGTTTTTT. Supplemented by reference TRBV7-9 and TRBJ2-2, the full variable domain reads DTGVSQNPRHKITKRGQNVTFRCDPISEHNRLYWYRQTLGQGPEFLTYFQNEAQLEKSRLLSDRFSAERPKGSFSTLEIQRTEQGDSAMYLCASRQRGQGANTGELFFGEGSRLTVL.

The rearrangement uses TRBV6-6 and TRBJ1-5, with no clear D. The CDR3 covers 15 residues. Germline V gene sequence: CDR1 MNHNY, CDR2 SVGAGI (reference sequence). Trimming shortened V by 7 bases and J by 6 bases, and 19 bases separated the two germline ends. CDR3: CASTDGQRLSQPQHF. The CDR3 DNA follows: TGTGCCAGCACCGACGGCCAGCGGCTCAGTCAGCCCCAGCATTTT.

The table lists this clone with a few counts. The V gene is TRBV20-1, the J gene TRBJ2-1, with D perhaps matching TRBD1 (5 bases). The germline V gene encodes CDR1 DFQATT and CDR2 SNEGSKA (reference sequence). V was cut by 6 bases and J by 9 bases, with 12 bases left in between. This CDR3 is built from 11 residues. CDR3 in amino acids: CSARQGSEQFF. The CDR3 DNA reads TGCAGTGCGCGGCAGGGCAGTGAGCAGTTCTTC.

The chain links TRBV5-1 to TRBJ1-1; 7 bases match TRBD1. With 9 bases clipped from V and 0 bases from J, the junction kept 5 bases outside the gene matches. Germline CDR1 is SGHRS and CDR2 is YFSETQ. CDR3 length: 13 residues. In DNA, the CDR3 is TGCGCCAAGTTACAGGGGATGAACACTGAAGCTTTCTTT. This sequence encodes CAKLQGMNTEAFF.

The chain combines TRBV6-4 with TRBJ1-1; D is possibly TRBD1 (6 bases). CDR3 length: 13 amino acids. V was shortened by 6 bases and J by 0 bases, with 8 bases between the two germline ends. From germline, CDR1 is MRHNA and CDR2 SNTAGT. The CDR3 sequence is CASRTGMNTEAFF. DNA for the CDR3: TGTGCCAGCAGGACAGGTATGAACACTGAAGCTTTCTTT.

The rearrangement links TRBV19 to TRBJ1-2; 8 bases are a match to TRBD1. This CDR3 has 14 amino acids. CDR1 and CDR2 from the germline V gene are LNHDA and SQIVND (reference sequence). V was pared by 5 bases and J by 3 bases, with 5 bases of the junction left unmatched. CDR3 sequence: CASSRTGMDYGYTF. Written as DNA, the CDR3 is TGTGCCAGTAGTCGGACAGGGATGGACTATGGCTACACCTTC.

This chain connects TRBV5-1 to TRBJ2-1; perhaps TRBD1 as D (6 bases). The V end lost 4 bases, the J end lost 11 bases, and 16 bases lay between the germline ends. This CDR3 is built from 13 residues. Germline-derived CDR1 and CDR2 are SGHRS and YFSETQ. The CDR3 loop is CASSPRQEGQQFF. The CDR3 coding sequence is TGCGCCAGCAGCCCCCGACAGGAAGGACAGCAGTTCTTC. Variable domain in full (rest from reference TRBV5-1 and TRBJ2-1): KAGVTQTPRYLIKTRGQQVTLSCSPISGHRSVSWYQQTPGQGLQFLFEYFSETQRNKGNFPGRFSGRQFSNSRSEMNVSTLELGDSALYLCASSPRQEGQQFFGPGTRLTVL.

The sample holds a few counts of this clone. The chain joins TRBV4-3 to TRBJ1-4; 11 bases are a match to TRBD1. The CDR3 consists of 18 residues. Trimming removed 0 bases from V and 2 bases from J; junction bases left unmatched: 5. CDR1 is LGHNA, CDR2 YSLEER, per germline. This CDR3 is CASSQDPRTGGTNEKLFF. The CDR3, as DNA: TGCGCCAGCAGCCAAGATCCCCGGACAGGGGGCACTAATGAAAAACTGTTTTTT.

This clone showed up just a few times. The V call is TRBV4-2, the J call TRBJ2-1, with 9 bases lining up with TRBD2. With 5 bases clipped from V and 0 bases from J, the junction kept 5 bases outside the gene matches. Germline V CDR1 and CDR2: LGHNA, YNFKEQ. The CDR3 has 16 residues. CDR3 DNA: TGTGCCAGCAGCTACAGCGGGGGGAGCTCCTACAATGAGCAGTTCTTC. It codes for CASSYSGGSSYNEQFF.

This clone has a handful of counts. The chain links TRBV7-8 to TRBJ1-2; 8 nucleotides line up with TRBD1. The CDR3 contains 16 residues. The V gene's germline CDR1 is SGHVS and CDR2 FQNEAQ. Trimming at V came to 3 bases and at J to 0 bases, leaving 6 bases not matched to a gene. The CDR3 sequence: CASSLTGEQTNYGYTF. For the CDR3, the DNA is TGTGCCAGCAGCTTGACAGGGGAGCAAACTAACTATGGCTACACCTTC.

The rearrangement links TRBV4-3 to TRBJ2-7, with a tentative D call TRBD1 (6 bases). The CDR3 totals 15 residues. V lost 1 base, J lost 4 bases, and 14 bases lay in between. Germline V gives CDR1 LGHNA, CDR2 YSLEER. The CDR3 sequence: CASSQGVRDTYEQYF. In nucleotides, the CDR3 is TGCGCCAGCAGCCAAGGGGTCCGGGACACTTACGAGCAGTACTTC.